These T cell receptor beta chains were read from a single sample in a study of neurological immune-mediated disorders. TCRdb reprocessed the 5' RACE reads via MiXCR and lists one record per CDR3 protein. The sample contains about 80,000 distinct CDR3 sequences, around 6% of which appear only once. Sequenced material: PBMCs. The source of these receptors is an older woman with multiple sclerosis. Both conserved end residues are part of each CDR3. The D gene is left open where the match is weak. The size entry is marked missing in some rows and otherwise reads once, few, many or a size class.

TGTGCCAGCAGTACAGGGGCTTGGATGCACACCGGGGAGCTGTTTTTT	CASSTGAWMHTGELFF	TRBD1	few	TRBV6-1	TRBJ2-2
TGTGCCAGCAGCCCGAGGGTTTCGTCCTACAATGAGCAGTTCTTC	CASSPRVSSYNEQFF	NA	many	TRBV9	TRBJ2-1
TGTGCCAGCTCACCCCTGGGACAGGGCGCTGAAGCTTTCTTT	CASSPLGQGAEAFF	TRBD1	many	TRBV18	TRBJ1-1
TGCGCCAGCAGCTTTGGGGCAGAGCATGTCTATAATTCACCCCTCCACTTT	CASSFGAEHVYNSPLHF	NA	many	TRBV5-1	TRBJ1-6
TGCGCCAGCCGATATAGCGGGGGGGCCCTCTACGAGCAGTACTTC	CASRYSGGALYEQYF	TRBD2	many	TRBV5-1	TRBJ2-7
TGCGCCAGCAGCTTTGGAGGGGTTGACGAGCAGTACTTC	CASSFGGVDEQYF	NA	many	TRBV5-1	TRBJ2-7
TGTGCCAGCAGTGACTCAGGGGAGCACAATGAGCAGTTCTTC	CASSDSGEHNEQFF	NA	many	TRBV6-4	TRBJ2-1
TGTGCCAGCAGGATGGACAGGAGCTCCTACGAGCAGTACTTC	CASRMDRSSYEQYF	TRBD1	many	TRBV5-4	TRBJ2-7
TGCAGTGCTAGCGAGGCTGAAGCTTTCTTT	CSASEAEAFF	NA	NA	TRBV20-1	TRBJ1-1
TGCGCCAGCAGCTTGCCTTCAGATACGCAGTATTTT	CASSLPSDTQYF	NA	many	TRBV5-1	TRBJ2-3
TGCGCCAGCAGGTCACAGGGAACCACTGGGGCCAACGTCCTGACTTTC	CASRSQGTTGANVLTF	NA	many	TRBV5-1	TRBJ2-6
TGCAGTGCTAGAGATTTACTCCACCCTTTCTACGAGCAGTACTTC	CSARDLLHPFYEQYF	NA	many	TRBV20-1	TRBJ2-7
TGTGCCAGCAGCGAGGAGGGCAGTCATACTCGGTCGCAGTACTTC	CASSEEGSHTRSQYF	NA	many	TRBV7-2	TRBJ2-7
TGTGCCAGCAGCGTAGAAGGTGTTAAAGGGACCCAGTACTTC	CASSVEGVKGTQYF	NA	many	TRBV9	TRBJ2-5
TGCAGTGCTAGGCCGGGACAGATAAACACCGGGGAGCTGTTTTTT	CSARPGQINTGELFF	TRBD1	many	TRBV20-1	TRBJ2-2
TGCGCCAGCAGCTTGGACACCGGGGAGCTGTTTTTT	CASSLDTGELFF	NA	many	TRBV5-1	TRBJ2-2
TGCGCCAGCAGCTTTAGCGGGGCCGTCCAAGAGACCCAGTACTTC	CASSFSGAVQETQYF	TRBD2	many	TRBV5-1	TRBJ2-5
TGCGCCAGCCGGACAGGGACTAATGAAAAACTGTTTTTT	CASRTGTNEKLFF	TRBD1	many	TRBV5-1	TRBJ1-4
TGTGCCAGCAGTCATATCCCGGCCCAAGAGACCCAGTACTTC	CASSHIPAQETQYF	NA	many	TRBV7-9	TRBJ2-5
TGTGCCAGCAGTTCCATCGGACCCGGGGAGCTGTTTTTT	CASSSIGPGELFF	NA	many	TRBV12-3/TRBV12-4	TRBJ2-2
TGTGCCACCAGCACCCACGGTGGGGAGCAGTACTTC	CATSTHGGEQYF	NA	many	TRBV15	TRBJ2-7
TGTGCCAGCAGCCAAGTTAAGGCTGAAGCTTTCTTT	CASSQVKAEAFF	NA	many	TRBV3-1	TRBJ1-1
TGTGCCAGCAGGGCGCAACCGTCCCACTATGGCTACACCTTC	CASRAQPSHYGYTF	NA	many	TRBV11-2	TRBJ1-2
TGTGCCAGCAGGGGGCGGGGCGGGGGCATAGATACGCAGTATTTT	CASRGRGGGIDTQYF	NA	many	TRBV6-6	TRBJ2-3
TGTGCCAGCAGCCAAGATATAGCGGGGGCACTTGAGCAGTTCTTC	CASSQDIAGALEQFF	TRBD2	many	TRBV3-1	TRBJ2-1
TGTGCCAGCAGTTTAGGGACAACGACGGGTGGCTACACCTTC	CASSLGTTTGGYTF	NA	many	TRBV12-3/TRBV12-4	TRBJ1-2
TGTGCCAGCAGTCCGGCGGGAGTGGGAACAGATACGCAGTATTTT	CASSPAGVGTDTQYF	TRBD2	many	TRBV12-3/TRBV12-4	TRBJ2-3
TGTGCCAGCAGCTTCCAAATTTCTAAAAACATTCAGTACTTC	CASSFQISKNIQYF	NA	many	TRBV11-2	TRBJ2-4
TGTGCCAGCAGCTTGGGGTCGGGGTCCTACGAGCAGTACTTC	CASSLGSGSYEQYF	NA	many	TRBV5-5	TRBJ2-7
TGTGCCAGCAGAACAGGGAAGGACACCGGGGAGCTGTTTTTT	CASRTGKDTGELFF	NA	NA	TRBV6-4	TRBJ2-2
TGTGCCAGCAGCGAAAGCGGACTAGAGGGGGAGACCCAGTACTTC	CASSESGLEGETQYF	TRBD2	many	TRBV4-2	TRBJ2-5
TGTGCCAGCAGTTACCACGGGACACAAAGTGAAGCTTTCTTT	CASSYHGTQSEAFF	NA	few	TRBV6-5	TRBJ1-1
TGTGCCAGCAGTTACTGGAGAAGCTCCTATAATTCACCCCTCCACTTT	CASSYWRSSYNSPLHF	NA	many	TRBV6-5	TRBJ1-6